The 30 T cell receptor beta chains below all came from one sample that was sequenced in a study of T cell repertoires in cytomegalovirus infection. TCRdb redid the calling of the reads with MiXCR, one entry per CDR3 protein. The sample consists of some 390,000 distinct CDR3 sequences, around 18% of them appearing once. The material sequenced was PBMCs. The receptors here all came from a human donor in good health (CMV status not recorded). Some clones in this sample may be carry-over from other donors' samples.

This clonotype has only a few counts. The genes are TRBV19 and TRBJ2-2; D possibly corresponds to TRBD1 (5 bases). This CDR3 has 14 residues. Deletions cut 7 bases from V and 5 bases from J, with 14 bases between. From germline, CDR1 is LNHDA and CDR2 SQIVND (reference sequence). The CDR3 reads CASTPNGQTGELFF. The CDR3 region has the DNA TGTGCCAGTACCCCTAATGGACAAACCGGGGAGCTGTTTTTT.

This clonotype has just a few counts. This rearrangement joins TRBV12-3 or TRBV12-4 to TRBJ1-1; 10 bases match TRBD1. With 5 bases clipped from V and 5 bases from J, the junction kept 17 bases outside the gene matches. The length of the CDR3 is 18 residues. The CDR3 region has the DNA TGTGCCAGCAGTCCTACCTTTGGGACAGGGGAGGGGGGGACTGAAGCTTTCTTT. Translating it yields CASSPTFGTGEGGTEAFF.

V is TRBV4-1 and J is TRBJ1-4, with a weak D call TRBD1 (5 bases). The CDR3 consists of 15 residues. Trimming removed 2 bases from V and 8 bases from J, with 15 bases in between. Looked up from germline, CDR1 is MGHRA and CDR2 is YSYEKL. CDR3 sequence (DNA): TGCGCCAGCAGCCAACGTGTAGGGGCCATGGAAAAACTGTTTTTT. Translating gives CASSQRVGAMEKLFF.

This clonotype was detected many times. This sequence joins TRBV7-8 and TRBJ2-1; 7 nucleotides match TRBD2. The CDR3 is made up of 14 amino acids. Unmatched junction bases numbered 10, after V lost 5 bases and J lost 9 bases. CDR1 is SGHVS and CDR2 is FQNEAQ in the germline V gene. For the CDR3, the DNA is TGTGCCAGCAGCCCTCGCCGCATAGCGGGTGAGCAGTTCTTC. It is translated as CASSPRRIAGEQFF.

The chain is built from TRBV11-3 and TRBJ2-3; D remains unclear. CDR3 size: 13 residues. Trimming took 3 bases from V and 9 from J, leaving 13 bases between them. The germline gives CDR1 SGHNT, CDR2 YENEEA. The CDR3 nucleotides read TGTGCCAGCAGCTTTTCCAGCCTGCAAACGCAGTATTTT. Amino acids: CASSFSSLQTQYF.

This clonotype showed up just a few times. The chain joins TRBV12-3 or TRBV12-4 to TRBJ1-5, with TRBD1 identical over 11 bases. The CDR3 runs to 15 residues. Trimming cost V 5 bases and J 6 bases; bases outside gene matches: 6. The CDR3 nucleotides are TGTGCCAGCAGTAGGGGACAGGGGGTCGGTCAGCCCCAGCATTTT. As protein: CASSRGQGVGQPQHF.

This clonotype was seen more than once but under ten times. For the CDR3, the DNA is TGTGCCAGCAGTTTCGCTAGTACTTACAATGAGCAGTTCTTC. This sequence encodes CASSFASTYNEQFF. This chain joins TRBV12-3 or TRBV12-4 and TRBJ2-1; D gene unclear. The length of the CDR3 is 14 residues. Trimming shortened V by 3 bases and J by 4 bases, and 10 bases separated the two germline ends.

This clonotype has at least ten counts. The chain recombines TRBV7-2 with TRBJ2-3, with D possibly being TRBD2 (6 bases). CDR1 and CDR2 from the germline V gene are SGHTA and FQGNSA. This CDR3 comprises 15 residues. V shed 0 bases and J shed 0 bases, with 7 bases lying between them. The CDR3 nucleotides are TGTGCCAGCAGCTTAGCGCGGGGCAGCACAGATACGCAGTATTTT. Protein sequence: CASSLARGSTDTQYF.

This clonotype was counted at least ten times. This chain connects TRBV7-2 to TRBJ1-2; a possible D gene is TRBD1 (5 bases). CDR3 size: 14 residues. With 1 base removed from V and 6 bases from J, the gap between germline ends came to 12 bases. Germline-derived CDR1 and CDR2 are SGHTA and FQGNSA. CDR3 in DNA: TGTGCCAGCAGCTTAGAAGGCAGGGCGGATGGCTACACCTTC. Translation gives CASSLEGRADGYTF.

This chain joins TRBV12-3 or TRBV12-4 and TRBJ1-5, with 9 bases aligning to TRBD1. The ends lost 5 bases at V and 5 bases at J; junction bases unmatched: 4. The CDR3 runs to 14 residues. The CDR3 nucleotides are TGTGCCAGCAGTCCGACAGGGGGGGATCAGCCCCAGCATTTT. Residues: CASSPTGGDQPQHF.

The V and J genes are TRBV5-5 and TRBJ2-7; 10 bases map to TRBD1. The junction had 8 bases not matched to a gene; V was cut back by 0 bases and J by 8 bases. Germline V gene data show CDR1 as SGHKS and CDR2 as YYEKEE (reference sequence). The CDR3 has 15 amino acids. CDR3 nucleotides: TGTGCCAGCAGCTTGGGGGGACAGGGGAGGTTGAAGCAGTACTTC. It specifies CASSLGGQGRLKQYF.

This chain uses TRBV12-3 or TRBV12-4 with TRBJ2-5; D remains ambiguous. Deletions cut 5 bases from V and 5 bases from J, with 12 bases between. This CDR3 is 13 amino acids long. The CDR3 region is CASSRAGVETQYF. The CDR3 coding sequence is TGTGCCAGCAGTCGTGCAGGAGTGGAGACCCAGTACTTC.

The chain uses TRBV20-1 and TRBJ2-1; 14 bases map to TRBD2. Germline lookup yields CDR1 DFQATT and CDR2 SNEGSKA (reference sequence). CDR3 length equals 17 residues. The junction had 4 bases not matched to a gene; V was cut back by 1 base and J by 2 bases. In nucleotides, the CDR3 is TGCAGTGCTAGAGTTATGACTAGCGGGGGGGCCTACAATGAGCAGTTCTTC. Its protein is CSARVMTSGGAYNEQFF.

CDR3 sequence reads: CASSGQGGAGELFF. CDR3 DNA sequence: TGTGCCAGCAGTGGTCAGGGTGGGGCCGGGGAGCTGTTTTTT. The chain links TRBV2 to TRBJ2-2, with D possibly being TRBD1 (5 bases). The CDR3 is 14 residues long. Germline CDR1 is SNHLY and CDR2 is FYNNEI. Between the trimmed V and J ends, which lost 4 bases and 6 bases, there was a span of 12 bases. Full variable domain (remainder filled in from reference TRBV2 and TRBJ2-2): EPEVTQTPSHQVTQMGQEVILRCVPISNHLYFYWYRQILGQKVEFLVSFYNNEISEKSEIFDDQFSVERPDGSNFTLKIRSTKLEDSAMYFCASSGQGGAGELFFGEGSRLTVL.

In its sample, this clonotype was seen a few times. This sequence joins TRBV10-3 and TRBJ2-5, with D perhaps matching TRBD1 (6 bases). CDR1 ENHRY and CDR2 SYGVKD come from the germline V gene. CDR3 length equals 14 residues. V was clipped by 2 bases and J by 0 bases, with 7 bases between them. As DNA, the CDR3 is TGTGCCATCAGTGAGAACAGGGACCAAGAGACCCAGTACTTC. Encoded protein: CAISENRDQETQYF.

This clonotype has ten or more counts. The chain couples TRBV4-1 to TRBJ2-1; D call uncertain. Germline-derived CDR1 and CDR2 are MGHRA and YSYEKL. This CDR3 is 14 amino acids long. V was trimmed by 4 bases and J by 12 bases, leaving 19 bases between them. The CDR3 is CASSPLFDKTGQFF. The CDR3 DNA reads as TGCGCCAGCAGCCCTCTATTCGATAAGACTGGGCAGTTCTTC.

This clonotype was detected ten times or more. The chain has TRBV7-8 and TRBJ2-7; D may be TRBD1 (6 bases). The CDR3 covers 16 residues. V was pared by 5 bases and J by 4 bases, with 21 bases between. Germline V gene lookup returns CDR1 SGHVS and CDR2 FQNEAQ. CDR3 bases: TGTGCCAGCAGCAAACCCGACAGGATGAGAATTTACGAGCAGTACTTC. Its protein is CASSKPDRMRIYEQYF.

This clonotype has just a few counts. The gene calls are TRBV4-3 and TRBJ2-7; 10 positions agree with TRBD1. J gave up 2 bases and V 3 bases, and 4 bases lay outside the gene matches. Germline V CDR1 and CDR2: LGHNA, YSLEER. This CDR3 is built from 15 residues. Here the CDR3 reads CASSQSGTGAYEQYF. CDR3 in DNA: TGCGCCAGCAGCCAGTCCGGGACAGGGGCCTACGAGCAGTACTTC.

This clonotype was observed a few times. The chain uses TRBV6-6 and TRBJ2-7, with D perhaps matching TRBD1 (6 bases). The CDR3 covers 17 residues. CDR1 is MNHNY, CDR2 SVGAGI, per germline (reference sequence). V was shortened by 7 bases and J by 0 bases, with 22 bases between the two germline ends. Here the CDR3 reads CASTSLNRDTISYEQYF. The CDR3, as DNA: TGTGCCAGCACCTCCTTAAACCGGGACACCATCTCCTACGAGCAGTACTTC.

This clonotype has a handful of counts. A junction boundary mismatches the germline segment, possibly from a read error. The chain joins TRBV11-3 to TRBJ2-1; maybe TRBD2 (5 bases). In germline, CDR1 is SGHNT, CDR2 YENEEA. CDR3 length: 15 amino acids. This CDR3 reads CASSLRGSSSNEQFF. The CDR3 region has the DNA TGTGCCAGCAGCTTGCGAGGGTCGTCCTCCAATGAGCAGTTCTTC.

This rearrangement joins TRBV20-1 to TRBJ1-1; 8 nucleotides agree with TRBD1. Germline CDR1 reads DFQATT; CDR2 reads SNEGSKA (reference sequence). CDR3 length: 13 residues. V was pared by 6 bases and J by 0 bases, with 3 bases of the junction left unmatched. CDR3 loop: CSATQGVNTEAFF. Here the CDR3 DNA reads TGCAGTGCAACACAGGGGGTGAACACTGAAGCTTTCTTT.

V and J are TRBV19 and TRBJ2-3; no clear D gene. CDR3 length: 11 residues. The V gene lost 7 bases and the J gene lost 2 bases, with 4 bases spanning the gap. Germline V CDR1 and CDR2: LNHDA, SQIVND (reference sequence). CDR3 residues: CASKATDTQYF. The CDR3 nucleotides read TGTGCCAGTAAGGCCACAGATACGCAGTATTTT.

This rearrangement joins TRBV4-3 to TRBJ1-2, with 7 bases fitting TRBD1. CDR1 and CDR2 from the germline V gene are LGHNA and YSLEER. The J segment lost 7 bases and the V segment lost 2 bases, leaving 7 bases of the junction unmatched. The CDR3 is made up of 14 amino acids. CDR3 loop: CASSQQQGLGGYTF. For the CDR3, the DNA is TGCGCCAGCAGCCAACAACAGGGGCTGGGTGGCTACACCTTC.

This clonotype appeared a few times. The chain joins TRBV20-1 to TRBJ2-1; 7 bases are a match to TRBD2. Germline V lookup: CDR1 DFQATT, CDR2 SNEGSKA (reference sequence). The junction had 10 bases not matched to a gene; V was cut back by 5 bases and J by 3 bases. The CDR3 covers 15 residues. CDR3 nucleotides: TGCAGTGCTCGGGACTATGTGCGGGTCTACAATGAGCAGTTCTTC. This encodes CSARDYVRVYNEQFF.

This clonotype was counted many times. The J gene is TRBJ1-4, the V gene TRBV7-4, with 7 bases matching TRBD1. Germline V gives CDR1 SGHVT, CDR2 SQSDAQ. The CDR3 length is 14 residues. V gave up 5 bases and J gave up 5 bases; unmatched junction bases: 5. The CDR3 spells CASSRDRGNEKLFF. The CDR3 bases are TGTGCCAGCAGCAGGGACAGAGGAAATGAAAAACTGTTTTTT.

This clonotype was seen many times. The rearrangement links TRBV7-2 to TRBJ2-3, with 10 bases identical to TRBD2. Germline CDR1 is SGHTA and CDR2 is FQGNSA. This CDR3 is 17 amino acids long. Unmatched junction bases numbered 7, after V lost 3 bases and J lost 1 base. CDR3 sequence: CASSFASGGPGTDTQYF. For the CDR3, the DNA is TGTGCCAGCAGCTTCGCTAGCGGGGGTCCCGGCACAGATACGCAGTATTTT.

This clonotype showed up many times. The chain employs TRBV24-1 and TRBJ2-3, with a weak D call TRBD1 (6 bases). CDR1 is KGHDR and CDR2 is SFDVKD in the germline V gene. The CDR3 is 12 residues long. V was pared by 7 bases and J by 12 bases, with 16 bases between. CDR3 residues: CATSGTPSLQYF. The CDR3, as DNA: TGTGCCACCAGCGGGACACCCTCTCTTCAGTATTTT.

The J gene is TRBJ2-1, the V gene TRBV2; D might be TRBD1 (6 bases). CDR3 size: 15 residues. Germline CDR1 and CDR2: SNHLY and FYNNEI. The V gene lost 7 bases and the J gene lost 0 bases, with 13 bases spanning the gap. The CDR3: CASIGGLSSYNEQFF. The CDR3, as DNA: TGTGCCAGCATTGGGGGCCTTAGCTCCTACAATGAGCAGTTCTTC.

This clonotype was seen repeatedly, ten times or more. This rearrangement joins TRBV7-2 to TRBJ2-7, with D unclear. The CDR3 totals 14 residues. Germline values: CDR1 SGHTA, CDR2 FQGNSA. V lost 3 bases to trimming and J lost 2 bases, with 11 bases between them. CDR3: CASSFATGPYEQYF. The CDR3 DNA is TGTGCCAGCAGCTTTGCCACTGGACCCTACGAGCAGTACTTC.

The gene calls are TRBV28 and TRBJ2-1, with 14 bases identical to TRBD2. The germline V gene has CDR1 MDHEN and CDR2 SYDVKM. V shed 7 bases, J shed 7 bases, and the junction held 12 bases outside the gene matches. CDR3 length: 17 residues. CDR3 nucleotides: TGTGCCAGCATCGACAGGCCCGGACTAGCGGGAGGAAATGAGCAGTTCTTC. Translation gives CASIDRPGLAGGNEQFF.